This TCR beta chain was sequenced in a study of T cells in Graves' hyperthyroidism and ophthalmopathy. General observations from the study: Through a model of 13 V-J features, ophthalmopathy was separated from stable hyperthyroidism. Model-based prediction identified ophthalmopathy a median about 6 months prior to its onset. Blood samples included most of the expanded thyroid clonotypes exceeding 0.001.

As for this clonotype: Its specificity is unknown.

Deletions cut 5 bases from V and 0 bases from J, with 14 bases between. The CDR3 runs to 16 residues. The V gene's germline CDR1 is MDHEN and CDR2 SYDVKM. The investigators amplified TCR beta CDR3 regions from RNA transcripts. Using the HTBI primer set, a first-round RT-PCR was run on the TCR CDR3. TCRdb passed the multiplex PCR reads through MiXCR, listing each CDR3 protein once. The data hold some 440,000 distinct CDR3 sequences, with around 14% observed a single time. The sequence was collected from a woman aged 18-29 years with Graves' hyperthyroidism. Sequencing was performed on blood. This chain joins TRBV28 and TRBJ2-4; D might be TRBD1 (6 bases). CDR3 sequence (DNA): TGTGCCAGCAGTCGAGGGGACAACTTAGCCAAAAACATTCAGTACTTC. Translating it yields CASSRGDNLAKNIQYF.